The T cell receptor beta chain described here comes from a study of patients and donors after allogeneic stem cell transplantation. This CDR3 comprises 13 residues. The germline V and J ends were trimmed by 1 base and 4 bases, with 8 bases remaining between them. Germline V gene data show CDR1 as SGHRS and CDR2 as YFSETQ. Ten or more counts support this clonotype. Each CDR3 protein gets one entry after TCRdb re-called the RT-PCR reads with MiXCR. The data hold roughly 880,000 distinct CDR3 sequences, with 18% observed a single time. The origin of this receptor is a human donor who was either an allogeneic HSCT recipient or a stem cell or donor lymphocyte infusion donor (not recorded which). It is not recorded whose cells these are; they may come from a transplant donor. The source material was blood, either unsorted or a sorted T cell fraction (not recorded which). This chain links TRBV5-1 with TRBJ1-2; D might be TRBD1 (5 bases). The CDR3 bases are TGCGCCAGCAGCTTGCGGGGGACCTATGGCTACACCTTC. Its protein product is CASSLRGTYGYTF.